The clone carrying this T cell receptor (beta chain) was observed a single time. Genomic DNA per cell subset filled all wells of several immunoSEQ plates. The assay was immunoSEQ multiplex PCR, and TCRdb's table has in-frame clones only and misses some. The table has about 2 million clones, about 95% seen once. As defined, naive CD8 cells were CD45RO-negative and positively selected for CCR7, with terminally differentiated effector memory CD45RA+ cells excluded. Participating donors were healthy, HIV-negative adults free of recent acute infections or vaccinations. The germline CDR1 and CDR2 sequences are SGHNT and YYREEE (reference sequence). This CDR3 has 17 residues. The V segment lost 4 bases and the J segment 4 bases; nucleotides outside the gene matches: 14. The data stem from a study of shared clonotypes between healthy human individuals.

The source is a man younger than 35 in good health. The chain carries TRBV5-4 and TRBJ2-1, with TRBD2 identical over 7 bases. Sequences were obtained from naive CD8+ T cells sorted from blood. CDR3 sequence: CASSTPESGNLYNEQFF. CDR3 nucleotides: TGTGCCAGCAGCACCCCTGAGAGCGGGAACCTTTACAATGAGCAGTTCTTC.